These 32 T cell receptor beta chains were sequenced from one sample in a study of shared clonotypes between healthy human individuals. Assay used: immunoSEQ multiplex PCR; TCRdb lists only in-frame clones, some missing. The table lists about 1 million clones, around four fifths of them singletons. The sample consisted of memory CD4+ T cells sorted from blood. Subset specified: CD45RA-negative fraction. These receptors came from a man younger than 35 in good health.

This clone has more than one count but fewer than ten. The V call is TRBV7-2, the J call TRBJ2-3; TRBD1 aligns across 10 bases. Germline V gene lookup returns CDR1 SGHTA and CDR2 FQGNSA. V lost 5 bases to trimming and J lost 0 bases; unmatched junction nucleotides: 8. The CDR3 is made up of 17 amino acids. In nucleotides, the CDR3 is TGTGCCAGCAGCCGTAAGACAGGGGGCACTAGCACAGATACGCAGTATTTT. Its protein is CASSRKTGGTSTDTQYF.

CDR3 loop: CASSLVGGSTGELFF. The CDR3 DNA reads TGTGCCAGCAGCTTAGTTGGCGGGAGCACCGGGGAGCTGTTTTTT. V is TRBV7-2 and J is TRBJ2-2; 7 positions agree with TRBD2. CDR3 size: 15 residues. V trimming: 1 base; J trimming: 4 bases; junction bases outside the gene matches: 3. The germline gives CDR1 SGHTA, CDR2 FQGNSA.

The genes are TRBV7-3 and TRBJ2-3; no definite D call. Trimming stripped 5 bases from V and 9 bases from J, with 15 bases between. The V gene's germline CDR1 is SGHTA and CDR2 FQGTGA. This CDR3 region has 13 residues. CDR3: CASSPFSQQTQYF. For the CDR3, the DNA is TGTGCCAGCAGCCCTTTTAGCCAGCAAACGCAGTATTTT.

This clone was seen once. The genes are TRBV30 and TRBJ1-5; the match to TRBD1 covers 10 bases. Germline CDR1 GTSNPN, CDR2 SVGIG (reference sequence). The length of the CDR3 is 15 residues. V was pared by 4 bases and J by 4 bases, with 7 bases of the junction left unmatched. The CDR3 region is CAWNRQGAQNQPQHF. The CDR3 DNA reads TGTGCCTGGAACCGACAGGGGGCCCAGAATCAGCCCCAGCATTTT.

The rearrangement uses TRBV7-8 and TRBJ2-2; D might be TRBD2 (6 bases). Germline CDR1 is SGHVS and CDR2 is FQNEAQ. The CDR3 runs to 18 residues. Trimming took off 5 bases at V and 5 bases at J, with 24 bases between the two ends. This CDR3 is CASSPGPPWRGVTGELFF. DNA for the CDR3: TGTGCCAGCAGCCCGGGACCCCCCTGGAGGGGAGTGACCGGGGAGCTGTTTTTT. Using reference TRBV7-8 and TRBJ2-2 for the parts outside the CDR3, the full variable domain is GAGVSQSPRYKVAKRGQDVALRCDPISGHVSLFWYQQALGQGPEFLTYFQNEAQLDKSGLPSDRFFAERPEGSVSTLKIQRTQQEDSAVYLCASSPGPPWRGVTGELFFGEGSRLTVL.

CDR3 loop: CASSPPPGQGSQYF. The CDR3 nucleotides are TGTGCCAGCAGCCCACCCCCGGGACAGGGATCGCAGTACTTC. The chain is built from TRBV6-6 and TRBJ2-7; 9 bases fit TRBD1. CDR1 and CDR2 (germline): MNHNY, SVGAGI (reference sequence). The CDR3 is 14 residues long. V was pared by 6 bases and J by 9 bases, with 12 bases of the junction left unmatched.

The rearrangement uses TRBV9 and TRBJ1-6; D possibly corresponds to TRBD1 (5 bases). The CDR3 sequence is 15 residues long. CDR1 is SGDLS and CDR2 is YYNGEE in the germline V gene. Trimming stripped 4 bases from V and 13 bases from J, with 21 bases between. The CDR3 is CASSSLGTAIFPLHF. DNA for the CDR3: TGTGCCAGCAGCTCTTTAGGGACGGCGATATTTCCCCTCCACTTT.

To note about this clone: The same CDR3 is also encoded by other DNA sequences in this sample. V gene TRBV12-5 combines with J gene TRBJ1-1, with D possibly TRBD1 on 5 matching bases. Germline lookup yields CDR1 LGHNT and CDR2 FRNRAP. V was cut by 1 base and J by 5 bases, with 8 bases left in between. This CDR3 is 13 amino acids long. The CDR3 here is CASGLGGDTEAFF. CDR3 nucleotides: TGTGCTAGTGGTTTGGGGGGCGATACTGAAGCTTTCTTT.

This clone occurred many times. The CDR3 coding sequence is TGTGCCAGCAGATATACCTTTAATGAGCAGTTCTTC. Its translation: CASRYTFNEQFF. The chain links TRBV2 to TRBJ2-1; D is ambiguous. Germline-derived CDR1 and CDR2 are SNHLY and FYNNEI. The V end lost 6 bases, the J end lost 7 bases, and 10 bases lay between the germline ends. The CDR3 is 12 residues long.

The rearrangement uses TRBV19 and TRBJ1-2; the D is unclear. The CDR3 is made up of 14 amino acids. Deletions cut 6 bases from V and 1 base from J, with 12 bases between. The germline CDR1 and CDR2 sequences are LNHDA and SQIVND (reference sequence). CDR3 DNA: TGTGCCAGTAGGGATCCGCAGATTAACTATGGCTACACCTTC. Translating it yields CASRDPQINYGYTF.

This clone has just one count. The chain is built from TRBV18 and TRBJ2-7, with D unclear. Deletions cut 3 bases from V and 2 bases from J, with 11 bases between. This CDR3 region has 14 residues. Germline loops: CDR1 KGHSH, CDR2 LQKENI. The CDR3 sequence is CASSPLGSTYEQYF. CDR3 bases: TGTGCCAGCTCACCCCTCGGGTCCACCTACGAGCAGTACTTC.

CDR3 DNA: TGCAGCGCCCGCCGGACTAGCGGGAGCGGGGAGCTGTTTTTT. Amino acids: CSARRTSGSGELFF. The chain employs TRBV29-1 and TRBJ2-2; 13 bases map to TRBD2. V lost 7 bases and J lost 7; bases outside the gene matches: 6. Germline V CDR1 and CDR2: SQVTM, ANQGSEA. The CDR3 sequence is 14 residues long.

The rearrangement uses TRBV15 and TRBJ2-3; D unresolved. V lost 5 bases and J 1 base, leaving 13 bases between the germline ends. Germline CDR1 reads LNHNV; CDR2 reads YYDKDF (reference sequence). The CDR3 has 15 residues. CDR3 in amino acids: CATSRKVAGTDTQYF. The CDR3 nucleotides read TGTGCCACCAGCCGGAAGGTAGCTGGCACAGATACGCAGTATTTT.

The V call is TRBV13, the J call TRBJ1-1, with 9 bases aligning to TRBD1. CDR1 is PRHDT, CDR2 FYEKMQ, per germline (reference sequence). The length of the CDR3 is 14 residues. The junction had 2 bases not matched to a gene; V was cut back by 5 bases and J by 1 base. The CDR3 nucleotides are TGTGCCAGCAGCCTACAGGGGGCGAACACTGAAGCTTTCTTT. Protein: CASSLQGANTEAFF.

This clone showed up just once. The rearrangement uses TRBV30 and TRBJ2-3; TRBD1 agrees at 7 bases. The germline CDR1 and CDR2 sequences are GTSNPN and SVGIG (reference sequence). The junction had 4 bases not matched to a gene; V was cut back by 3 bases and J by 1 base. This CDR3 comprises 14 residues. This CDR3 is CAWRRQGGTDTQYF. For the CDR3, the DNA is TGTGCCTGGAGAAGACAGGGAGGCACAGATACGCAGTATTTT.

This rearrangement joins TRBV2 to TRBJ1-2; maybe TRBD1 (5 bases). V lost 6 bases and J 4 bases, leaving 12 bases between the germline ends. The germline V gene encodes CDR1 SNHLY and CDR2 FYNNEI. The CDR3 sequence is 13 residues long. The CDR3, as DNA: TGTGCCAGCAGGGGAGGGACGGTCTATGGCTACACCTTC. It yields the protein CASRGGTVYGYTF. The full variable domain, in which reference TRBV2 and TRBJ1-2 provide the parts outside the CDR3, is EPEVTQTPSHQVTQMGQEVILRCVPISNHLYFYWYRQILGQKVEFLVSFYNNEISEKSEIFDDQFSVERPDGSNFTLKIRSTKLEDSAMYFCASRGGTVYGYTFGSGTRLTVV.

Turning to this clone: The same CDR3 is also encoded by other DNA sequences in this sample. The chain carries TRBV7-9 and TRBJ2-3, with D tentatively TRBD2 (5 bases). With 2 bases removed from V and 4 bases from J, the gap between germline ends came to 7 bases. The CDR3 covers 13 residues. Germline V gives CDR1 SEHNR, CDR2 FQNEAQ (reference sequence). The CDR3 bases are TGTGCCAGCAGCTTACGGCGGGCAGATACGCAGTATTTT. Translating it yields CASSLRRADTQYF.

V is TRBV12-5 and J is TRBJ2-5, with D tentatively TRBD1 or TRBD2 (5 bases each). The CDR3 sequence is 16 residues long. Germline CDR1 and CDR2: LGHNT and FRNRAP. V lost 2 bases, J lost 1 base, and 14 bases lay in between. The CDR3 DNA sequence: TGTGCTAGTGGTTTGCTAATACGTGGGGGCCAAGAGACCCAGTACTTC. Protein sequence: CASGLLIRGGQETQYF.

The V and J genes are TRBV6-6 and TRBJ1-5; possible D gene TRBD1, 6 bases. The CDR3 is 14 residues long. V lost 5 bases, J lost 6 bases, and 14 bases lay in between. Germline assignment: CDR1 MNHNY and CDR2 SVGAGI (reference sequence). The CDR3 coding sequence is TGTGCCAGCAGTCACAGGGAAGGAGGTCAGCCCCAGCATTTT. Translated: CASSHREGGQPQHF.

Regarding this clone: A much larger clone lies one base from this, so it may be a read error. The CDR3 sequence: CASSLVGSEQYF. CDR3 DNA: TGTGCCAGCAGCTTAGTTGGTTCCGAGCAGTACTTC. The chain carries TRBV11-2 and TRBJ2-7; D gene ambiguous. The V and J ends lost 1 base and 6 bases respectively, with 7 bases between them. The CDR3 spans 12 residues. CDR1 SGHAT and CDR2 FQNNGV come from the germline V gene.

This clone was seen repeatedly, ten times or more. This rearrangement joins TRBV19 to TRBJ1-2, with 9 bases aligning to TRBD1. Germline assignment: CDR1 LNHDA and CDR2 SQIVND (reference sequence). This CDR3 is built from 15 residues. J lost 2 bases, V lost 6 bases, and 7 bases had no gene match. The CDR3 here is CASSLDRGPNYGYTF. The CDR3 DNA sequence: TGTGCCAGTAGCTTGGACAGGGGCCCAAACTATGGCTACACCTTC.

CDR3 bases: TGTGCCAGCAGCTTCCGACTAGCGGCGGATGGAGGTACCGGGGAGCTGTTTTTT. Translated, it gives CASSFRLAADGGTGELFF. The chain combines TRBV7-8 with TRBJ2-2, with 9 bases lining up with TRBD2. This CDR3 comprises 18 residues. V lost 3 bases and J lost 5; bases outside the gene matches: 13. Germline assignment: CDR1 SGHVS and CDR2 FQNEAQ.

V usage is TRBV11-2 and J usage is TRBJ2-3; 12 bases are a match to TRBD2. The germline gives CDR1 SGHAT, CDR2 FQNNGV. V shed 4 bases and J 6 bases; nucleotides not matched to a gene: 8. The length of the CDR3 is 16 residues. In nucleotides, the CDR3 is TGTGCCAGCAGCTCCCGACTAGCGGGAGCCGGGGATACGCAGTATTTT. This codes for CASSSRLAGAGDTQYF.

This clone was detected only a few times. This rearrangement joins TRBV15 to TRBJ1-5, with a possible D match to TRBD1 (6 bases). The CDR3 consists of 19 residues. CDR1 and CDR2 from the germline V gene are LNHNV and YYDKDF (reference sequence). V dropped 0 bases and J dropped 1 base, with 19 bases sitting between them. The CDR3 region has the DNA TGTGCCACCAGCAGAGATACCTGGGACAAAAGCTCGAGCAATCAGCCCCAGCATTTT. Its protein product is CATSRDTWDKSSSNQPQHF.

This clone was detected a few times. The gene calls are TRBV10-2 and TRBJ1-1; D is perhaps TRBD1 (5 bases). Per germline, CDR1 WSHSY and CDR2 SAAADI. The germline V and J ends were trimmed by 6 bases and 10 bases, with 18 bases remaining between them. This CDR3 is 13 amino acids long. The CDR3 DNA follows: TGCGCCAGCAGGGAAGAAGTGGGACTCGCAGCTTTCTTT. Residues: CASREEVGLAAFF.

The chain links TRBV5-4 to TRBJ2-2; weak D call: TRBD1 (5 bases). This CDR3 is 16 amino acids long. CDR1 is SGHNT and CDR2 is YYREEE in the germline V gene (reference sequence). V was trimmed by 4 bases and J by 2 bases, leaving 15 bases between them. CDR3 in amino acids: CASSHPGHTNTGELFF. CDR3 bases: TGTGCCAGCAGCCACCCTGGACATACCAACACCGGGGAGCTGTTTTTT.

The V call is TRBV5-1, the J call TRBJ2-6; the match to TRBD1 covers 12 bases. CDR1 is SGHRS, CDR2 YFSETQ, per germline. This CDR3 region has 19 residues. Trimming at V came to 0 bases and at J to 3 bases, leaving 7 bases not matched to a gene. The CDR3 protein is CASSLEGQGATGGANVLTF. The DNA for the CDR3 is TGCGCCAGCAGCTTGGAGGGACAGGGGGCCACCGGTGGGGCCAACGTCCTGACTTTC.

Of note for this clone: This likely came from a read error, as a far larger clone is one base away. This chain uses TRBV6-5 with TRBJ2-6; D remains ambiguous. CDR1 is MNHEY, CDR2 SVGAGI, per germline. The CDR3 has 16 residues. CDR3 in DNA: TGTGCCAGCAGTTACTCGAGGACCTCTGGGACCAACGTCCTGACTTTC. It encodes CASSYSRTSGTNVLTF.

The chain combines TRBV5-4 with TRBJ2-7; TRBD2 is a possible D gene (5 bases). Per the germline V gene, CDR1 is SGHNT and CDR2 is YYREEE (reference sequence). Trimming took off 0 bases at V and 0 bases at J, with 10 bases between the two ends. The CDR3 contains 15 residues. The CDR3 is CASSLGAEISYEQYF. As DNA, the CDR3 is TGTGCCAGCAGCTTGGGAGCGGAGATCTCCTACGAGCAGTACTTC.

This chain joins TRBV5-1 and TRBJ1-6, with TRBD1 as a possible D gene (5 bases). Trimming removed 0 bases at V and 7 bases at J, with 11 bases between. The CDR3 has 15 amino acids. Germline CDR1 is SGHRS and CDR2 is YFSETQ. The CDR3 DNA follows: TGCGCCAGCAGCTTGGCGGGGGGGATCAATTCACCCCTCCACTTT. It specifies CASSLAGGINSPLHF.

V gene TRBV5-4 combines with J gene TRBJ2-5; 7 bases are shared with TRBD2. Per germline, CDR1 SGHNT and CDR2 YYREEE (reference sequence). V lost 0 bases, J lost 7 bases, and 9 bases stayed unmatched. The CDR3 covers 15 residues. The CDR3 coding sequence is TGTGCCAGCAGCTTGGCCTCGGGGGGTCAGGGGACCCAGTACTTC. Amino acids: CASSLASGGQGTQYF. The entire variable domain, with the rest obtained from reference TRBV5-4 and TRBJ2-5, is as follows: ETGVTQSPTHLIKTRGQQVTLRCSSQSGHNTVSWYQQALGQGPQFIFQYYREEENGRGNFPPRFSGLQFPNYSSELNVNALELDDSALYLCASSLASGGQGTQYFGPGTRLLVL.

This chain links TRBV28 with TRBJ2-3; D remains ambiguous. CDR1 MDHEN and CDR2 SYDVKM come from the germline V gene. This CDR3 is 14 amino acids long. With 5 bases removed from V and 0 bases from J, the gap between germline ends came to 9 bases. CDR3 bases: TGTGCCAGCAGTCGATCGTGGAGCACAGATACGCAGTATTTT. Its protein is CASSRSWSTDTQYF.